These 14 T cell receptor beta chains originate from one sample sequenced in a study of T cells after yellow fever vaccination. Each CDR3 protein is one row after TCRdb ran MiXCR on the 5' RACE reads. The sample lists roughly 180,000 distinct CDR3 sequences, approximately 6.2% occurring once. This specimen was CD4+ T cells sorted from PBMCs, taken on the day of the first yellow fever vaccination. Receptors originate from a man aged 18 to 29 who received the YFV17D yellow fever vaccine.

This clonotype was seen at least ten times. The genes are TRBV28 and TRBJ1-5, with TRBD1 matching over 8 bases. The germline CDR1 and CDR2 sequences are MDHEN and SYDVKM. This CDR3 has 16 residues. Trimming at V came to 8 bases and at J to 3 bases, leaving 12 bases not matched to a gene. CDR3 in amino acids: CASVARGTGLNQPQHF. CDR3 sequence (DNA): TGTGCCAGCGTTGCTAGGGGGACAGGCCTCAATCAGCCCCAGCATTTT. The full variable domain, rest sourced from reference TRBV28 and TRBJ1-5, is DVKVTQSSRYLVKRTGEKVFLECVQDMDHENMFWYRQDPGLGLRLIYFSYDVKMKEKGDIPEGYSVSREKKERFSLILESASTNQTSMYLCASVARGTGLNQPQHFGDGTRLSIL.

In this sample, this clonotype turned up many times. The chain uses TRBV4-3 and TRBJ1-4; no firm D call. This CDR3 is built from 15 residues. Deletions cut 0 bases from V and 5 bases from J, with 10 bases between. Germline CDR1 LGHNA, CDR2 YSLEER. The CDR3 sequence is CASSQEDRWNEKLFF. In DNA form, the CDR3 reads TGCGCCAGCAGCCAAGAAGACCGGTGGAATGAAAAACTGTTTTTT.

This clonotype showed up many times. The chain couples TRBV27 to TRBJ2-3; D is ambiguous. The V end lost 5 bases, the J end lost 5 bases, and 14 bases lay between the germline ends. Looked up from germline, CDR1 is MNHEY and CDR2 is SMNVEV (reference sequence). This CDR3 spans 14 amino acids. CDR3 region: CASSPTRLVDTQYF. The CDR3 coding sequence is TGTGCCAGCAGTCCGACTCGACTGGTAGATACGCAGTATTTT.

This clonotype has ten or more counts. The rearrangement uses TRBV4-1 and TRBJ2-7; D may be TRBD1 or TRBD2 (5 bases each). Deletions cut 0 bases from V and 6 bases from J, with 9 bases between. Germline values: CDR1 MGHRA, CDR2 YSYEKL. The CDR3 is 13 amino acids. The CDR3 DNA reads as TGCGCCAGCAGCCAAGATCGGGGACCCGAGCAGTACTTC. Protein: CASSQDRGPEQYF.

The chain combines TRBV6-5 with TRBJ1-1; D is possibly TRBD1 (6 bases). Germline values: CDR1 MNHEY, CDR2 SVGAGI. The CDR3 sequence is 18 residues long. V lost 0 bases, J lost 5 bases, and 22 bases lay in between. DNA of the CDR3: TGTGCCAGCAGTTACTCCGGGACATCCAGTCTGCGTGGGACTGAAGCTTTCTTT. It is translated as CASSYSGTSSLRGTEAFF.

This clonotype has just a few counts. The rearrangement uses TRBV5-1 and TRBJ2-3; D perhaps matches TRBD2 (5 bases). The CDR3 consists of 15 residues. V was shortened by 3 bases and J by 6 bases, with 17 bases between the two germline ends. Germline V gives CDR1 SGHRS, CDR2 YFSETQ. CDR3 amino acids: CASSSPGFTVDTQYF. DNA of the CDR3: TGCGCCAGCAGCTCCCCGGGGTTTACTGTGGATACGCAGTATTTT. Filled out from reference TRBV5-1 and TRBJ2-3, the complete variable domain reads KAGVTQTPRYLIKTRGQQVTLSCSPISGHRSVSWYQQTPGQGLQFLFEYFSETQRNKGNFPGRFSGRQFSNSRSEMNVSTLELGDSALYLCASSSPGFTVDTQYFGPGTRLTVL.

The CDR3 nucleotides are TGCGCCAGCAGCTTGGACAGGGGATGGTCCCTTTTAGCGAACACTGAAGCTTTCTTT. Protein product: CASSLDRGWSLLANTEAFF. This rearrangement joins TRBV5-1 to TRBJ1-1; TRBD1 matches at 7 bases. The ends lost 0 bases at V and 1 base at J; junction bases unmatched: 15. The germline V gene encodes CDR1 SGHRS and CDR2 YFSETQ. There are 19 residues in the CDR3.

This clonotype was found many times. This sequence joins TRBV3-1 and TRBJ1-1; TRBD1 is a possible D gene (6 bases). This CDR3 is 14 amino acids long. V was pared by 4 bases and J by 8 bases, with 17 bases between. Looked up from germline, CDR1 is LGHDT and CDR2 is YNNKEL (reference sequence). As DNA, the CDR3 is TGTGCCAGCAGCCGAACCGGCGGGGGGCGCGAAGCTTTCTTT. Protein sequence: CASSRTGGGREAFF.

This clonotype was detected only a few times. The V call is TRBV6-2 or TRBV6-3, the J call TRBJ2-1; D may match TRBD1 or TRBD2 (5 bases each). The V and J ends lost 0 bases and 2 bases respectively, with 5 bases between them. The germline CDR1 and CDR2 sequences are MNHEY and SVGEGT. The CDR3 consists of 14 residues. The CDR3 DNA reads TGTGCCAGCAGTTACTCGGGGGCCTACAATGAGCAGTTCTTC. Translating it yields CASSYSGAYNEQFF.

This clonotype was seen repeatedly, ten times or more. The chain is built from TRBV25-1 and TRBJ2-3, with D hard to call. The germline CDR1 and CDR2 sequences are MGHDK and SYGVNS. The CDR3 has 16 amino acids. V was pared by 1 base and J by 0 bases, with 11 bases between. CDR3 in DNA: TGTGCCAGCAGTGAATGGGGTCGTACTAGCACAGATACGCAGTATTTT. This translates into CASSEWGRTSTDTQYF.

This clonotype showed up many times. This chain joins TRBV5-4 and TRBJ2-3; D uncertain. From germline, CDR1 is SGHNT and CDR2 YYREEE (reference sequence). Deletions cut 3 bases from V and 6 bases from J, with 11 bases between. This CDR3 is built from 13 residues. DNA for the CDR3: TGTGCCAGCAGCTCCGGATGGTTGGATACGCAGTATTTT. As protein: CASSSGWLDTQYF.

The table lists this clonotype with many counts. This chain connects TRBV5-1 to TRBJ2-1; 11 bases fit TRBD2. The germline gives CDR1 SGHRS, CDR2 YFSETQ. The CDR3 runs 14 residues. The junction had 2 bases not matched to a gene; V was cut back by 5 bases and J by 4 bases. CDR3 sequence: CASRTSGAYNEQFF. CDR3 sequence (DNA): TGCGCCAGCAGGACTAGCGGGGCGTACAATGAGCAGTTCTTC.

CDR3 amino acids: CASSEGDRSSSGANVLTF. In DNA, the CDR3 is TGCGCCAGCAGCGAAGGGGACAGATCTTCCTCTGGGGCCAACGTCCTGACTTTC. This chain joins TRBV5-1 and TRBJ2-6, with 7 bases identical to TRBD1. The CDR3 runs 18 residues. V lost 4 bases and J lost 0; bases outside the gene matches: 10. CDR1 and CDR2 from the germline V gene are SGHRS and YFSETQ.

Ten or more counts support this clonotype. V gene TRBV7-8 combines with J gene TRBJ1-1; D uncertain. CDR1 SGHVS and CDR2 FQNEAQ come from the germline V gene. CDR3 length: 13 residues. The ends were cut back, 2 bases at V and 5 bases at J, with 9 bases in the middle. The CDR3 DNA reads as TGTGCCAGCAGCTTAAACGCCGAAACTGAAGCTTTCTTT. Its protein is CASSLNAETEAFF.